This T cell receptor (beta chain) stems from a study of cytomegalovirus exposure and HLA in healthy donors. General study findings and limits: Productive rates of about 90% or about 30% were seen for most TCR beta V segments in an earlier analysis. Relative to the roughly 690-donor mean, N-insertions were reportedly fewer in an Asian-associated ancestry cluster in a later analysis.

PCR employed 60 Vbeta and 13 Jbeta primers. Per the original data handling: An analysis that came later counted 80 million or so unique TCR beta chains, around 12 million shared. Generated by immunoSEQ multiplex PCR, the TCRdb table keeps only in-frame clones and is missing some. V and J calls and clone size follow that table, whereas D and trimming were derived from the DNA. The repertoire includes around 150,000 clones, roughly 73% of them detected once, and 0.95% to 1.4% sits in the top ten. Details on this clone: Its matching antigen is unknown.

Among the donors, all were healthy bone marrow donors. CDR1 and CDR2 (germline): MGHRA, YSYEKL. With 3 bases clipped from V and 4 bases from J, the junction kept 4 bases outside the gene matches. The CDR3 is 15 residues long. The chain links TRBV4-1 to TRBJ2-1, with 9 positions matching TRBD2. The sequencing sample was made of PBMCs. This clonotype originated in a male donor in good health and CMV-seronegative. Written as DNA, the CDR3 is TGCGCCAGCAGCCAGGCTAGCGGGGCTTACAATGAGCAGTTCTTC. It specifies CASSQASGAYNEQFF.